This T cell receptor (beta chain) came from a study of beta chain features in type 1 diabetes. Study findings and constraints: Compared to healthy donors, patients appeared to have naive, central memory and Treg TCRB repertoires that were more alike. TCRB CDR3s from Type 1 diabetes patients were moderately but significantly shorter in all four CD4+ subsets.

The table lists this clone with a few counts. The antigen is unknown. The germline V and J ends were trimmed by 2 bases and 4 bases, with 7 bases remaining between them. The CDR3 spans 13 residues. Germline CDR1 reads MNHEY; CDR2 reads SVGAGI. Investigators reverse transcribed all isolated RNA, so they sequenced expressed TCRB transcripts. Assay used: immunoSEQ multiplex PCR; TCRdb lists only in-frame clones, some missing. Of hundreds of thousands of clones listed, about an eighth are singletons. The receptor's source is a man younger than 30 with type 1 diabetes. The sample comprised naive CD4+ T cells from blood. This chain links TRBV6-5 with TRBJ2-3; D remains unclear. CDR3 in amino acids: CASSYTTADTQYF. The CDR3 DNA sequence: TGTGCCAGCAGTTACACCACGGCAGATACGCAGTATTTT.